This T cell receptor beta chain is drawn from a study of T cells after posttransplantation cyclophosphamide. Germline values: CDR1 MDHEN, CDR2 SYDVKM. This CDR3 region has 15 residues. V was pared by 6 bases and J by 2 bases, with 17 bases between. This clone was recorded many times. Sequencing was performed with immunoSEQ multiplex PCR; in TCRdb, only in-frame clones are kept and a portion is missing. The sample shows over 25,000 clones, none of them appearing just once. The source material was PBMCs. The clonotype originates from a man in his fifties in good health, CMV-negative, and a related stem cell transplant donor. The genes are TRBV28 and TRBJ2-7; possible D gene TRBD2, 6 bases. CDR3 sequence: CASSSSRLATYEQYF. The CDR3 DNA follows: TGTGCCAGCAGCTCCTCCCGGCTAGCGACCTACGAGCAGTACTTC.